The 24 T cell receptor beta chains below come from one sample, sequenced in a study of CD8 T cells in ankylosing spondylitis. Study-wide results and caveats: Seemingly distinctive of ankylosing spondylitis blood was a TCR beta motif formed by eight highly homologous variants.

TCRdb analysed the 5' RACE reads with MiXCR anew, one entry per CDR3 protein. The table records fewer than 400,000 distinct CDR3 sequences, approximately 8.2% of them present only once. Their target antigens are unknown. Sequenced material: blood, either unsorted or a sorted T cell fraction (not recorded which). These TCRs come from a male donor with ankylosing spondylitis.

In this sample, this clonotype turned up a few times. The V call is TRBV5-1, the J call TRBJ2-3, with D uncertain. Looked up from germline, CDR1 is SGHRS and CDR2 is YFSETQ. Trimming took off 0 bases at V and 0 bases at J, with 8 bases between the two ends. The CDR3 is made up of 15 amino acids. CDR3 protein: CASSLVTTSTDTQYF. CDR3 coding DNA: TGCGCCAGCAGCTTGGTCACGACGAGCACAGATACGCAGTATTTT.

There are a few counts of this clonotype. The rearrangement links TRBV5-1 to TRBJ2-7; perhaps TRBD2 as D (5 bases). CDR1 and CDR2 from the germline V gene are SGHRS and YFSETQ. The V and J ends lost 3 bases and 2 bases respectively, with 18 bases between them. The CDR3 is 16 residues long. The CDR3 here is CASSYEHRESPYEQYF. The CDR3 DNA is TGCGCCAGCAGCTATGAGCACCGGGAATCGCCCTACGAGCAGTACTTC.

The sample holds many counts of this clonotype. CDR3 loop: CASRPRDRGNEQYF. In DNA, the CDR3 is TGTGCCAGTCGACCCCGCGACAGGGGTAACGAGCAGTACTTC. This chain joins TRBV2 and TRBJ2-7; TRBD1 aligns across 8 bases. The germline V gene has CDR1 SNHLY and CDR2 FYNNEI. This CDR3 contains 14 residues. The junction had 12 bases not matched to a gene; V was cut back by 9 bases and J by 5 bases.

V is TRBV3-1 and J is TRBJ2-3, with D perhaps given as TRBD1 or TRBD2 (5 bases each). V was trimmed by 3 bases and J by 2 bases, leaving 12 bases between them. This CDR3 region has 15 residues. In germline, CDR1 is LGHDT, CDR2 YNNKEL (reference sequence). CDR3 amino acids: CASSQGLGDTDTQYF. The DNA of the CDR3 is TGTGCCAGCAGCCAGGGCCTGGGGGACACAGATACGCAGTATTTT.

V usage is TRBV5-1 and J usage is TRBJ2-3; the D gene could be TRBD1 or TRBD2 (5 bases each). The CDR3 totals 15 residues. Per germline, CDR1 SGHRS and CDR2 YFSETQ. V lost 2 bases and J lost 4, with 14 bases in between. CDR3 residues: CASSLQVGGADTQYF. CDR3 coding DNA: TGCGCCAGCAGCTTACAGGTTGGGGGTGCAGATACGCAGTATTTT.

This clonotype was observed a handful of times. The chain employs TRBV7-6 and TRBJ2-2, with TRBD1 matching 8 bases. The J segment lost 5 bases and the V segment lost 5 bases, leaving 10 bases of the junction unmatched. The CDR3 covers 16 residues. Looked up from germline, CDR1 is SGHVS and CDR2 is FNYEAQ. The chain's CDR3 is CASSPSRQGATGELFF. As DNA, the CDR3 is TGTGCCAGCAGCCCATCGAGGCAGGGGGCGACCGGGGAGCTGTTTTTT.

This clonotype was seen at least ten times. The chain's CDR3 is CSARDSSFDKNIQYF. CDR3 DNA: TGCAGTGCTAGGGACAGCTCCTTTGACAAAAACATTCAGTACTTC. The chain employs TRBV20-1 and TRBJ2-4; D is possibly TRBD1 (6 bases). The V gene lost 3 bases and the J gene lost 3 bases, with 15 bases spanning the gap. CDR1 and CDR2 from the germline V gene are DFQATT and SNEGSKA (reference sequence). The CDR3 extends over 15 amino acids.

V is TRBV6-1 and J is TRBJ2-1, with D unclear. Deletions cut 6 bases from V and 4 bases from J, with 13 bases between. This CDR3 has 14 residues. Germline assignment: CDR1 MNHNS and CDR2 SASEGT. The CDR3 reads CASRTLGRYNEQFF. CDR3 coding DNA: TGTGCCAGCAGGACACTCGGACGGTACAATGAGCAGTTCTTC.

The CDR3 DNA follows: TGCGCCAGCAGCTTGGTAGCTAGCGGGAGACCCGGGGAGCTGTTTTTT. Its protein product is CASSLVASGRPGELFF. The chain has TRBV5-1 and TRBJ2-2, with 10 bases identical to TRBD2. The CDR3 runs to 16 residues. Trimming at V came to 0 bases and at J to 6 bases, leaving 5 bases not matched to a gene. Germline values: CDR1 SGHRS, CDR2 YFSETQ.

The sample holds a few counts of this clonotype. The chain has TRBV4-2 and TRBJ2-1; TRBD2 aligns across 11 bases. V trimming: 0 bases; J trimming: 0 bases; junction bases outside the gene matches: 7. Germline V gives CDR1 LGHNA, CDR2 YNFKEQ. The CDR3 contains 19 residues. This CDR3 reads CASSQEGLAGGGSYNEQFF. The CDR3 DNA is TGTGCCAGCAGCCAAGAAGGGCTAGCGGGAGGTGGCTCCTACAATGAGCAGTTCTTC.

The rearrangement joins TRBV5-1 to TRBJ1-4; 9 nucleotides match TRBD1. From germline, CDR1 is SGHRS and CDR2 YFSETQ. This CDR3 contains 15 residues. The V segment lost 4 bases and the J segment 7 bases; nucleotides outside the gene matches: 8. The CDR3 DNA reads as TGCGCCAGCAGCCCGGTGGGGACAGGGTCTGAAAAACTGTTTTTT. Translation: CASSPVGTGSEKLFF.

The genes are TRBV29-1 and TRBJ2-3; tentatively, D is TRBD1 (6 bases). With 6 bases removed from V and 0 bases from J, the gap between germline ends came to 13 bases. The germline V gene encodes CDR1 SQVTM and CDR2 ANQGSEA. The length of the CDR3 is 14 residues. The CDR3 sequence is CSVGQRSSTDTQYF. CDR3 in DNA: TGCAGCGTCGGACAGCGCTCTAGCACAGATACGCAGTATTTT.

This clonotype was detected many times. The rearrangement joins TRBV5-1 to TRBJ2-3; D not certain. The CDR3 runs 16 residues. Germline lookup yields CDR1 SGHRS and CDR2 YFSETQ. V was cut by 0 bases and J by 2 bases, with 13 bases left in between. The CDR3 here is CASSLEVLGLTDTQYF. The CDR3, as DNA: TGCGCCAGCAGCTTGGAGGTTCTGGGCCTCACAGATACGCAGTATTTT.

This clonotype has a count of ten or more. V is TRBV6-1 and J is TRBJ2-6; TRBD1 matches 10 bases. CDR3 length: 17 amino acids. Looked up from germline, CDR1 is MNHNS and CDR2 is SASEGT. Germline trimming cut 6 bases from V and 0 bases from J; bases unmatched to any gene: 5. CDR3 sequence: CASRPRDRGSGANVLTF. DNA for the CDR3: TGTGCCAGCAGACCAAGGGACAGGGGCTCTGGGGCCAACGTCCTGACTTTC.

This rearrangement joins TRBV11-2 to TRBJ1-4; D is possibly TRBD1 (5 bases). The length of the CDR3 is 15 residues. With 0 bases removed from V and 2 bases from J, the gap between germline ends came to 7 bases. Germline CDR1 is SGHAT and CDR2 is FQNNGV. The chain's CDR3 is CASSLDPGTNEKLFF. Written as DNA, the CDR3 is TGTGCCAGCAGCTTAGACCCAGGGACTAATGAAAAACTGTTTTTT. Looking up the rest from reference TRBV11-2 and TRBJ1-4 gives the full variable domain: EAGVAQSPRYKIIEKRQSVAFWCNPISGHATLYWYQQILGQGPKLLIQFQNNGVVDDSQLPKDRFSAERLKGVDSTLKIQPAKLEDSAVYLCASSLDPGTNEKLFFGSGTQLSVL.

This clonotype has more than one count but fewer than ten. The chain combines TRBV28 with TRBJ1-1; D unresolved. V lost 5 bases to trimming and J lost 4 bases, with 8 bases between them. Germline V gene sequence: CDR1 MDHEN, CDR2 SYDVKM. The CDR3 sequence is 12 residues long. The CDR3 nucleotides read TGTGCCAGCAGTCGTGTCCGCACTGAAGCTTTCTTT. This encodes CASSRVRTEAFF.

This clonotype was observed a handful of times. CDR3 bases: TGCAGTGCCCCCCGGGGGGGCAGGTCGGACAATGAGCAGTTCTTC. Residues: CSAPRGGRSDNEQFF. V usage is TRBV20-1 and J usage is TRBJ2-1; 8 bases map to TRBD2. V was pared by 6 bases and J by 5 bases, with 12 bases of the junction left unmatched. CDR1 and CDR2 (germline): DFQATT, SNEGSKA (reference sequence). The CDR3 spans 15 residues.

This CDR3 reads CASSYRLAEETQYF. The DNA of the CDR3 is TGTGCCAGCAGCTACCGACTAGCCGAGGAGACCCAGTACTTC. V usage is TRBV7-6 and J usage is TRBJ2-5; 7 nucleotides align to TRBD2. The J segment lost 5 bases and the V segment lost 4 bases, leaving 7 bases of the junction unmatched. Germline V gene sequence: CDR1 SGHVS, CDR2 FNYEAQ. This CDR3 is 14 amino acids long.

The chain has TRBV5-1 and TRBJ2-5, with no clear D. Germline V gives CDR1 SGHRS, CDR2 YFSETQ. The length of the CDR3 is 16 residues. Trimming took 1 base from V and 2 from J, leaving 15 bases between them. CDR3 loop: CASSLMGKYSQETQYF. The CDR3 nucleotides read TGCGCCAGCAGCTTGATGGGGAAGTACTCTCAAGAGACCCAGTACTTC.

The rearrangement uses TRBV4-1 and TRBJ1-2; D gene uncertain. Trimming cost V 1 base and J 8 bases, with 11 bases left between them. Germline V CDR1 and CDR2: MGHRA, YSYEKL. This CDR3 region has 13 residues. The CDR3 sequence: CASSQVVGMGYTF. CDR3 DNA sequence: TGCGCCAGCAGCCAAGTCGTGGGTATGGGCTACACCTTC.

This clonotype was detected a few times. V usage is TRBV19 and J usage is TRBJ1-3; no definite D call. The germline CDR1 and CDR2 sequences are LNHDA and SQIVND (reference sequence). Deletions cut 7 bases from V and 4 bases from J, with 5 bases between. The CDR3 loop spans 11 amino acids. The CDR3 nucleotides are TGTGCCAGTATCGTCGGAAACACCATATATTTT. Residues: CASIVGNTIYF.

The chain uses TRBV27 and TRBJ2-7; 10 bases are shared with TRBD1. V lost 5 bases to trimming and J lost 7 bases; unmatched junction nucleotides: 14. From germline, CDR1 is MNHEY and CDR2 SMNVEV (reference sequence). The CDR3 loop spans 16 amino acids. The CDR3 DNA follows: TGTGCCAGCAGTAGAGGCACGGGACAGGGGATGTGGGAGCAGTACTTC. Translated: CASSRGTGQGMWEQYF.

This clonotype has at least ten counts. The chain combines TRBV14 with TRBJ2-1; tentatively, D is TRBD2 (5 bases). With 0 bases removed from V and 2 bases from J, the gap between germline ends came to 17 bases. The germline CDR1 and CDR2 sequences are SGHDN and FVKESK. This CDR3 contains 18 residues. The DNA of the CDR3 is TGTGCCAGCAGCCAAGAGGAGGTCCGGAAGGGAGCCTACAATGAGCAGTTCTTC. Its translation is CASSQEEVRKGAYNEQFF.

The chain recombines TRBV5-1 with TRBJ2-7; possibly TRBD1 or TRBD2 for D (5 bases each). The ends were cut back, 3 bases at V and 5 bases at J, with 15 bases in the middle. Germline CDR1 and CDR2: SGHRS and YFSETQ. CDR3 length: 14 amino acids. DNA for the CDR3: TGCGCCAGCAGCTCGGACGGGACGACCGACGAGCAGTACTTC. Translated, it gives CASSSDGTTDEQYF.